Each of the 13 T cell receptor beta chains below was sequenced from the same sample in a study of cytomegalovirus exposure and HLA in healthy donors. The primer mix had 60 Vbeta and 13 Jbeta primers. Method: immunoSEQ multiplex PCR; TCRdb's copy keeps in-frame clones and lacks some. The table lists about 140,000 clones, roughly 77% of them singletons. The sample was PBMCs. Receptor source: a man aged 35 to 55 in good health and CMV-seronegative.

The chain combines TRBV9 with TRBJ1-3; no clear D. Germline values: CDR1 SGDLS, CDR2 YYNGEE. This CDR3 has 14 amino acids. V was cut by 2 bases and J by 7 bases, with 13 bases left in between. CDR3 nucleotide sequence: TGTGCCAGCAGCGTGAGGGATTTTCGGAACACCATATATTTT. This translates into CASSVRDFRNTIYF.

As for this clone: Because the CDR3's place on the DNA is in doubt, the DNA is left out and the CDR3 is given as listed by TCRdb. J is TRBJ1-2 and V is TRBV6-5; whether TRBD1, the table's D call, matches the DNA was not checked. The CDR3 spans 14 residues, counting both ends. Germline CDR1 MNHEY, CDR2 SVGAGI. CDR3 region: CASSYSIAVGTGTF.

This clone was counted a single time. The chain employs TRBV5-4 and TRBJ2-3; 11 bases map to TRBD2. The CDR3 extends over 17 amino acids. CDR1 is SGHNT and CDR2 is YYREEE in the germline V gene (reference sequence). With V trimmed by 4 bases and J by 4 bases, 11 bases remained unmatched. CDR3 protein: CASSRRLAGTLADTQYF. The CDR3 bases are TGTGCCAGCAGCCGTAGACTAGCGGGGACTTTAGCAGATACGCAGTATTTT.

The CDR3 sequence: CASSSSTLNNSPLHF. CDR3 bases: TGTGCCAGCAGTTCCTCGACACTGAATAATTCACCCCTCCACTTT. The chain carries TRBV6-5 and TRBJ1-6; D is unclear. The germline V and J ends were trimmed by 4 bases and 5 bases, with 12 bases remaining between them. The germline CDR1 and CDR2 sequences are MNHEY and SVGAGI. CDR3 length: 15 residues.

The chain uses TRBV6-5 and TRBJ1-1; 7 nucleotides line up with TRBD1. The CDR3 extends over 14 amino acids. Germline V lookup: CDR1 MNHEY, CDR2 SVGAGI. V trimming: 3 bases; J trimming: 1 base; junction bases outside the gene matches: 2. The CDR3 region has the DNA TGTGCCAGCAGTTATAGGACAGGGAACACTGAAGCTTTCTTT. It yields the protein CASSYRTGNTEAFF.

J is TRBJ2-1 and V is TRBV9; D not resolved. There are 15 residues in the CDR3. Trimming stripped 2 bases from V and 0 bases from J, with 9 bases between. CDR1 and CDR2 (germline): SGDLS, YYNGEE. The CDR3 DNA reads as TGTGCCAGCAGCGTCCGTACGAGCTCCTACAATGAGCAGTTCTTC. This codes for CASSVRTSSYNEQFF.

J is TRBJ1-1 and V is TRBV6-6; the D gene is possibly TRBD1 (6 bases). Trimming left V 3 bases short and J 5 bases short, with 10 bases between. The CDR3 loop spans 13 amino acids. Germline assignment: CDR1 MNHNY and CDR2 SVGAGI (reference sequence). The CDR3 DNA follows: TGTGCCAGCAGTTATACAGGGAATACTGAAGCTTTCTTT. Translated, it gives CASSYTGNTEAFF.

The chain combines TRBV5-1 with TRBJ2-6, with 7 bases matching TRBD1. The germline V gene encodes CDR1 SGHRS and CDR2 YFSETQ. The CDR3 spans 18 residues. Unmatched junction bases numbered 7, after V lost 1 base and J lost 0 bases. The CDR3 protein is CASSLRTGSSSGANVLTF. The CDR3 DNA follows: TGCGCCAGCAGCTTGAGGACAGGTTCTTCCTCTGGGGCCAACGTCCTGACTTTC.

The rearrangement joins TRBV5-1 to TRBJ2-5; D is ambiguous. Germline V lookup: CDR1 SGHRS, CDR2 YFSETQ. V lost 0 bases and J 1 base, leaving 7 bases between the germline ends. The CDR3 covers 14 residues. CDR3 sequence reads: CASSLASLQETQYF. The CDR3, as DNA: TGCGCCAGCAGCTTGGCCTCCCTCCAAGAGACCCAGTACTTC.

This clone was detected a few times. The chain employs TRBV7-2 and TRBJ2-4; 7 bases align to TRBD1. Trimming took 5 bases from V and 5 from J; bases not matched to a gene: 6. Germline CDR1 reads SGHTA; CDR2 reads FQGNSA. This CDR3 contains 14 residues. CDR3 nucleotides: TGTGCCAGCAGCCTAAGGACAGGAGAAAACATTCAGTACTTC. It is translated as CASSLRTGENIQYF.

CDR3 bases: TGTGCCACCCGACAGGGGGCAAGCGCTATTGCCCCAGATACGCAGTATTTT. Its protein product is CATRQGASAIAPDTQYF. V and J are TRBV2 and TRBJ2-3; 10 nucleotides match TRBD1. V was pared by 10 bases and J by 4 bases, with 17 bases of the junction left unmatched. CDR1 and CDR2 (germline): SNHLY, FYNNEI. This CDR3 has 17 residues.

The chain employs TRBV14 and TRBJ1-5; no clear D gene. Germline V lookup: CDR1 SGHDN, CDR2 FVKESK. This CDR3 is 12 amino acids long. The ends were cut back, 7 bases at V and 0 bases at J, with 4 bases in the middle. This CDR3 is CASTNSNQPQHF. The DNA of the CDR3 is TGTGCCAGCACTAATAGCAATCAGCCCCAGCATTTT.

V gene TRBV14 combines with J gene TRBJ2-1, with D tentatively TRBD1 (6 bases). Germline loops: CDR1 SGHDN, CDR2 FVKESK. This CDR3 has 17 residues. Trimming took 2 bases from V and 2 from J, leaving 16 bases between them. CDR3 coding DNA: TGTGCCAGCAGCCAAAAGGGGGTCCTTATCCCCTACAATGAGCAGTTCTTC. This translates into CASSQKGVLIPYNEQFF.